The present entry profiles one T cell receptor (beta chain) with its context. As yet, its antigen is unknown. The record originates from a study of cytomegalovirus exposure and HLA in healthy donors. Findings and limits, study-wide: TCR beta chains numbering under 200 were designated cytomegalovirus-associated.

CDR3 length: 15 amino acids. With 0 bases removed from V and 8 bases from J, the gap between germline ends came to 17 bases. CDR1 and CDR2 from the germline V gene are SGHDT and YYEEEE. This PCR relied on a set of 60 Vbeta primers and 13 Jbeta primers. As originally analysed: A later analysis counted approximately 80 million unique TCR beta chains, some 11 million shared. Clones were read by immunoSEQ multiplex PCR, and TCRdb kept only the in-frame ones, dropping some. V, J and clone size are taken as reported in that table, and D and trimming were inferred from the DNA itself. The top ten clones hold over 1.5% of a sample with approximately 190,000 clones, more than 65% of them seen once.

This sequence joins TRBV5-6 and TRBJ1-2, with a possible D match to TRBD1 (6 bases). The TCR comes from a young woman in good health and CMV-seronegative. Sequencing was done on a sample of PBMCs. CDR3 residues: CASSLAGAYSWGYTF. The CDR3, as DNA: TGTGCCAGCAGCTTGGCAGGGGCCTACAGCTGGGGCTACACCTTC.